This T cell receptor (beta chain) was identified during a study of chemoradiotherapy in HPV16-positive cancers. Study in general: Candidate HPV-specific clones and shared TCR motifs came from two HPV16-positive patients. Whole-study results and caveats: HPV-responsive T-cell expansion during chemoradiotherapy was linked to improved recurrence-free survival in HPV16-positive patients.

TCRdb keeps only in-frame clones here, not all; method: immunoSEQ multiplex PCR. The table records approximately 4,200 clones, roughly 84% of them present only once. Repertoires were sampled repeatedly during chemoradiotherapy. Regarding this clone: The target antigen is unknown.

The germline V gene encodes CDR1 KGHSH and CDR2 LQKENI. This CDR3 has 15 residues. The V and J ends lost 6 bases and 1 base, in that order; junction bases with no gene match: 6. The chain joins TRBV18 to TRBJ2-5; TRBD2 matches 9 bases. Specimen: tumor tissue, collected from a patient who underwent chemoradiotherapy. The sequence was obtained from a human donor with HPV-associated anogenital cancer. CDR3 in DNA: TGTGCCAGCTCGCGACTAGCGGACTTCCAAGAGACCCAGTACTTC. Amino acid sequence: CASSRLADFQETQYF.